The rows below give T cell receptor beta chains drawn from one sample of a study of blood T cell repertoires in COVID-19. The assay was immunoSEQ multiplex PCR, and TCRdb's table has in-frame clones only and misses some. Among 100,000 or so clones listed, over 80% were seen once. Sequenced input: peripheral blood. These receptors were taken from a man in his fifties with acute or convalescent COVID-19. CDR3s include the opening cysteine and the closing phenylalanine or tryptophan. A D gene is named only where the DNA matches it firmly. Expanded clones get a size class; other rows say once, few or many, or leave the size out.

v_gene	abundance	d_gene	j_gene	CDR3nt	CDR3aa
TRBV18	NA	NA	TRBJ1-2	TGTGCCAGCTTAAATATCCAGGGAATTAACTATGGCTACACCTTC	CASLNIQGINYGYTF
TRBV28	once	TRBD1	TRBJ2-7	TGTGCCAGCAGTTTGAGGACAGGGGCCCGCGAGCAGTACTTC	CASSLRTGAREQYF
TRBV5-6	NA	NA	TRBJ2-2	TGTGCCAGCAGCATCCCGGGACTCGGTAACACCGGGGAGCTGTTTTTT	CASSIPGLGNTGELFF
TRBV14	NA	TRBD1	TRBJ1-5	TGTGCCAGCAGCCAACAGGGACAGGGGCCGCGTAGGCGACAGCCCCAGCATTTT	CASSQQGQGPRRRQPQHF
TRBV2	NA	TRBD1	TRBJ1-1	TGTGCCAGCTCTTGGACAGGGGGCTCTGAAGCTTTCTTT	CASSWTGGSEAFF
TRBV2	once	TRBD1	TRBJ1-3	TGTGCCAGTTACAGGGGCTCTGGAAACACCATATATTTT	CASYRGSGNTIYF
TRBV11-3	NA	NA	TRBJ2-1	TGTGCCAGCAGCTTAAATCGGGGGGCGGGTGAGCAGTTCTTC	CASSLNRGAGEQFF
TRBV7-3	NA	NA	TRBJ2-3	TGTGCCAGCAGTGTCGGAGGCATGTTTCGGGATACGCAGTATTTT	CASSVGGMFRDTQYF
TRBV30	NA	NA	TRBJ1-2	TGTGCCTTTAGGGGGGGGCTGAACTATGGCTACACCTTC	CAFRGGLNYGYTF
TRBV11-3	NA	TRBD1	TRBJ1-1	TGTGCCAGCAGCTTAGATGGGACAGGGGAAGCTTTCTTT	CASSLDGTGEAFF
TRBV14	NA	NA	TRBJ1-6	TGTGCCAGCAGCCAAGAGGGGGCTAGTTCACCCCTCCACTTT	CASSQEGASSPLHF
TRBV6-6	once	TRBD1	TRBJ2-5	TGTGCCAGCAGCAACCCGGGACAGGGAGAAGAGACCCAGTACTTC	CASSNPGQGEETQYF
TRBV5-4	NA	NA	TRBJ2-2	TGTGCCAGCAGCTTAGGCGGGGAATCCGGGGAGCTGTTTTTT	CASSLGGESGELFF
TRBV29-1	NA	TRBD1	TRBJ1-2	TGCAGCGTTGAGACAGGGGGCAACTATGGCTACACCTTC	CSVETGGNYGYTF
TRBV5-5	NA	TRBD1	TRBJ1-1	TGTGCCAGCAGCATAGGACAGGGTGGTACTGAAGCTTTCTTT	CASSIGQGGTEAFF